The clone carrying this T cell receptor (beta chain) has just one count. What it binds is unknown. CD8+CD57+ cell expansion, shown by flow cytometry, had occurred in the patients selected for sequencing. No therapy was given to patients before blood sampling. The data derive from a study of CD8+CD57+ T cells in acquired aplastic anemia. General study points: About 28 sequences, all CD8+ CDR3, were shared between patients and controls.

Genomic DNA templated the TCR beta VDJ and CDR3 profiling. TCRdb re-analysed the reads in MiXCR, keeping a single row per CDR3 protein. The sample lists some 170,000 distinct CDR3 sequences; roughly two thirds were seen once. Sequencing was performed on sorted CD4+, CD8+, or CD8+CD57+ T cells (not recorded which) from PBMCs. This TCR came from a human donor with aplastic anemia.

CDR3 region: CASSGSPQETQYF. DNA of the CDR3: TGTGCCAGCAGTGGGAGTCCGCAAGAGACCCAGTACTTC. This sequence joins TRBV6-2 or TRBV6-3 and TRBJ2-5, with D possibly being TRBD2 (5 bases). Trimming shortened V by 5 bases and J by 2 bases, and 9 bases separated the two germline ends. The CDR3 loop spans 13 amino acids. Germline V CDR1 and CDR2: MNHEY, SVGEGT.